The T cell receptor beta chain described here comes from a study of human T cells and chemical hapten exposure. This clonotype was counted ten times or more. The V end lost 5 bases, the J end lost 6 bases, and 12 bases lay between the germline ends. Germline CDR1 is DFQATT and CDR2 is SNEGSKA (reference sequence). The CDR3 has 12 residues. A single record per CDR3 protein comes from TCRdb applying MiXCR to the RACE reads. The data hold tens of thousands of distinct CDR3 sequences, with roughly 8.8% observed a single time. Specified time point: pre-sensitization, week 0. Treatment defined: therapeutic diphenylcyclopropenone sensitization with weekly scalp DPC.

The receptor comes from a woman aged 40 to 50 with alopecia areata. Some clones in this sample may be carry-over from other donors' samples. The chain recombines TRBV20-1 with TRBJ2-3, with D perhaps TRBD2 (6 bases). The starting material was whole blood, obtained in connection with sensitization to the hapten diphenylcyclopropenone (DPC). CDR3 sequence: CSASGLGDTQYF. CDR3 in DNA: TGCAGTGCTTCGGGACTGGGCGATACGCAGTATTTT.